Below are 12 T cell receptor beta chains sequenced from a single sample in a study of blood T cell repertoires in COVID-19. The method was immunoSEQ multiplex PCR; TCRdb's version includes in-frame clones alone and lacks a portion of them. The sample contains roughly 110,000 clones, more than 65% of which appear only once. Sequencing input: peripheral blood. Receptors originate from a man aged 50-59 years with acute or convalescent COVID-19.

The chain links TRBV29-1 to TRBJ1-1, with D hard to call. This CDR3 contains 14 residues. Trimming took off 2 bases at V and 0 bases at J, with 10 bases between the two ends. The germline V gene encodes CDR1 SQVTM and CDR2 ANQGSEA. The CDR3 DNA sequence: TGCAGCGTTGAAAGGTCCGGGTTGAACACTGAAGCTTTCTTT. It translates to CSVERSGLNTEAFF.

The DNA of the CDR3 is TGTGCCAGCAGTTTGGGTGGGGGGGAAAAACTGTTTTTT. Amino acid sequence: CASSLGGGEKLFF. The J gene is TRBJ1-4, the V gene TRBV28, with D possibly being TRBD1 (5 bases). CDR1 and CDR2 from the germline V gene are MDHEN and SYDVKM. CDR3 length equals 13 residues. V lost 3 bases to trimming and J lost 8 bases, with 10 bases between them. The complete variable domain, with remaining parts taken from reference TRBV28 and TRBJ1-4, reads DVKVTQSSRYLVKRTGEKVFLECVQDMDHENMFWYRQDPGLGLRLIYFSYDVKMKEKGDIPEGYSVSREKKERFSLILESASTNQTSMYLCASSLGGGEKLFFGSGTQLSVL.

This clone has only a few counts. V and J are TRBV6-5 and TRBJ1-2, with 10 bases lining up with TRBD1. Trimming cost V 2 bases and J 8 bases; bases outside gene matches: 8. This CDR3 contains 15 residues. Looked up from germline, CDR1 is MNHEY and CDR2 is SVGAGI. The CDR3 nucleotides are TGTGCCAGCAGTTACCGCCGGGACAGGGGTGGAGGCTACACCTTC. It codes for CASSYRRDRGGGYTF.

The chain joins TRBV28 to TRBJ1-2; maybe TRBD1 (5 bases). The germline CDR1 and CDR2 sequences are MDHEN and SYDVKM. This CDR3 spans 17 amino acids. V lost 6 bases to trimming and J lost 8 bases, with 28 bases between them. The CDR3 sequence is CASRRTGRELLYGGYTF. Here the CDR3 DNA reads TGTGCCAGCAGGAGAACAGGACGGGAGCTTCTCTATGGAGGCTACACCTTC.

The CDR3 is CASSKEAGTNSPLHF. The CDR3 DNA reads as TGTGCCAGCAGCAAAGAAGCAGGGACAAATTCACCCCTCCACTTT. The chain carries TRBV21-1 and TRBJ1-6; TRBD1, the table's D call, was not compared with the DNA. TRBV21-1 is a pseudogene locus. This CDR3 is built from 15 residues.

The chain joins TRBV2 to TRBJ2-7; TRBD2 matches at 10 bases. There are 14 residues in the CDR3. V trimming: 7 bases; J trimming: 1 base; junction bases outside the gene matches: 4. Germline V lookup: CDR1 SNHLY, CDR2 FYNNEI. This chain's CDR3 is CASKSGGGSYEQYF. In DNA form, the CDR3 reads TGTGCCAGCAAAAGCGGGGGGGGATCCTACGAGCAGTACTTC. The variable domain in full, with the rest retrieved from reference TRBV2 and TRBJ2-7, is EPEVTQTPSHQVTQMGQEVILRCVPISNHLYFYWYRQILGQKVEFLVSFYNNEISEKSEIFDDQFSVERPDGSNFTLKIRSTKLEDSAMYFCASKSGGGSYEQYFGPGTRLTVT.

This chain links TRBV5-4 with TRBJ2-7, with TRBD1 matching 7 bases. Germline V gene data show CDR1 as SGHNT and CDR2 as YYREEE (reference sequence). This CDR3 is 16 amino acids long. V lost 4 bases and J lost 4; bases outside the gene matches: 14. CDR3 protein: CASSPAPRGRLYEQYF. As DNA, the CDR3 is TGTGCCAGCAGCCCGGCCCCAAGGGGGCGCCTGTACGAGCAGTACTTC.

CDR3 loop: CASTYRAGTQETQYF. The CDR3 coding sequence is TGTGCCAGCACATACCGAGCGGGGACCCAAGAGACCCAGTACTTC. This chain connects TRBV25-1 to TRBJ2-5; 7 bases match TRBD2. Looked up from germline, CDR1 is MGHDK and CDR2 is SYGVNS. The CDR3 is made up of 15 amino acids. V lost 7 bases, J lost 1 base, and 9 bases stayed unmatched.

In this sample, this clone turned up once. V is TRBV5-1 and J is TRBJ1-5; D gene ambiguous. Germline V gives CDR1 SGHRS, CDR2 YFSETQ. The CDR3 is 15 residues long. V lost 1 base, J lost 1 base, and 9 bases lay in between. CDR3 in amino acids: CASSLWPGSNQPQHF. In nucleotides, the CDR3 is TGCGCCAGCAGCTTGTGGCCGGGGAGCAATCAGCCCCAGCATTTT.

V usage is TRBV5-1 and J usage is TRBJ2-2, with 10 bases fitting TRBD2. This CDR3 comprises 16 residues. The junction had 9 bases not matched to a gene; V was cut back by 4 bases and J by 6 bases. CDR1 and CDR2 (germline): SGHRS, YFSETQ. The CDR3: CASSELAGPMAGELFF. CDR3 coding DNA: TGCGCCAGCAGCGAACTAGCGGGGCCTATGGCCGGGGAGCTGTTTTTT. Full variable domain (remainder filled in from reference TRBV5-1 and TRBJ2-2): KAGVTQTPRYLIKTRGQQVTLSCSPISGHRSVSWYQQTPGQGLQFLFEYFSETQRNKGNFPGRFSGRQFSNSRSEMNVSTLELGDSALYLCASSELAGPMAGELFFGEGSRLTVL.

This clone was picked up a small number of times. This chain joins TRBV5-4 and TRBJ1-1, with a tentative D call TRBD1 (6 bases). Germline assignment: CDR1 SGHNT and CDR2 YYREEE (reference sequence). The CDR3 runs 16 residues. Between the trimmed V and J ends, which lost 4 bases and 5 bases, there was a span of 21 bases. CDR3 sequence reads: CASSQPEPRGGTEAFF. The CDR3 DNA reads as TGTGCCAGCAGCCAGCCCGAACCCAGGGGCGGGACTGAAGCTTTCTTT.

This chain links TRBV30 with TRBJ1-3; TRBD1 is a possible D gene (5 bases). Trimming pared 4 bases from V and 2 bases from J, leaving 9 bases between. The CDR3 has 13 amino acids. CDR1 GTSNPN and CDR2 SVGIG come from the germline V gene (reference sequence). The CDR3 bases are TGTGCCTGGATGCAGGACACTGGAAACACCATATATTTT. It encodes CAWMQDTGNTIYF.